This T cell receptor (beta chain) was obtained from a study of post-analysis software for immune sequencing data. Each TCR beta cDNA library carried unique molecular identifiers. TCRdb reprocessed the PCR reads via MiXCR and lists one record per CDR3 protein. Of a few hundred thousand distinct CDR3 sequences detected, about a third appear once; the ten largest clones hold around 15%. Study-wide points: TRBV5-6, TRBV5-1 and TRBV20-1 were among roughly 5 TRBV segments more frequent in patients than controls.

The V gene's germline CDR1 is LNHDA and CDR2 SQIVND (reference sequence). Trimming shortened V by 3 bases and J by 0 bases, and 11 bases separated the two germline ends. The CDR3 extends over 15 amino acids. This clonotype was counted a few times. Its cognate antigen is unknown. This receptor was identified in a girl aged 5 to 17 with multiple sclerosis. The chain is built from TRBV19 and TRBJ1-2, with D unclear. Sequenced sample: blood. The CDR3 bases are TGTGCCAGTAGTATGATCCGTTTATCTAACTATGGCTACACCTTC. Its translation: CASSMIRLSNYGYTF.